This T cell receptor (beta chain) was captured by sequencing in a study of shared clonotypes between healthy human individuals. The study's findings and limits: Shared across a handful of donors were around 4.7% of the naive CD4 clonotypes. Against clonotypes common to all four donors, non-shared ones had lower generation probabilities. Read depth was anticipated to influence clonotype sharing among donors.

The CDR3 has 15 amino acids. With respect to this clone: Its target is not known.

CD45RO-negative cells were positively selected for CCR7, leaving out terminally differentiated effector memory CD45RA+ cells. There were no recent acute infections or vaccinations among the donors, who were healthy HIV-negative adults. The assay was immunoSEQ multiplex PCR, and TCRdb's table has in-frame clones only and misses some. The sample holds about 800,000 clones, approximately 97% seen once. The sequenced sample consisted of naive CD8+ T cells sorted from blood. This clonotype was obtained from a young man in good health. J is TRBJ1-4 and V is TRBV21-1. TRBV21-1 is tagged as a pseudogene. The CDR3 loop reads CASSKDGDRREKLFF. DNA for the CDR3: TGTGCCAGCAGCAAAGATGGGGATAGGAGGGAAAAACTGTTTTTT.